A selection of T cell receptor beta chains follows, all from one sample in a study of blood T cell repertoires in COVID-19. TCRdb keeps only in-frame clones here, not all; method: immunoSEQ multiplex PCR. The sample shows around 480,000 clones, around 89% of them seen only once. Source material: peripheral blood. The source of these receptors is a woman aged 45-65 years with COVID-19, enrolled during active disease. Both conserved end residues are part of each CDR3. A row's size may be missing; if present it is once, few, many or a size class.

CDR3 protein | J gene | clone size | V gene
CASSGRDILFGQFF | TRBJ2-1 | NA | TRBV9
CASSLARQGGRDTQYF | TRBJ2-3 | once | TRBV5-1
CAWSPSGGYQETQYF | TRBJ2-5 | NA | TRBV30
CAVGTPNTEAFF | TRBJ1-1 | few | TRBV25-1
CASGRQGLNTEAFF | TRBJ1-1 | NA | TRBV12-5
CASSVRGDVATNEKLFF | TRBJ1-4 | NA | TRBV9
CASTIRGQGAFF | TRBJ1-1 | NA | TRBV12-3/TRBV12-4
CSARLDRGEYF | TRBJ2-7 | NA | TRBV20-1
CASSLGTSSRNEQFF | TRBJ2-1 | NA | TRBV5-8
CASSYARDRGVEKLFF | TRBJ1-4 | NA | TRBV6-5
CASSPRTGGIREQYF | TRBJ2-7 | NA | TRBV3-1/TRBV3-2
CATSDSGTGGLQPQHF | TRBJ1-5 | NA | TRBV24-1
CASSSAGDVTEAFF | TRBJ1-1 | few | TRBV7-9
CASSRDSNYGYTF | TRBJ1-2 | once | TRBV6-5
CAREPRGYGYTF | TRBJ1-2 | NA | TRBV27
CATGDSSTYEQYF | TRBJ2-7 | once | TRBV24-1
CASSQGREGYTF | TRBJ1-2 | NA | TRBV6-5
CAWVQGTEEQFF | TRBJ2-1 | NA | TRBV30
CASSLRGTDTQYF | TRBJ2-3 | NA | TRBV5-8
CASSHRGGSDKNIQYF | TRBJ2-4 | NA | TRBV13
CASSIDRGSQHF | TRBJ1-5 | once | TRBV19
CASSGFRRGGSTDTQYF | TRBJ2-3 | NA | TRBV19
CASSEIVEGGMETQYF | TRBJ2-5 | NA | TRBV10-2
CAWSGPHRGQTEAFF | TRBJ1-1 | NA | TRBV30
CASSSQGIRTDTQYF | TRBJ2-3 | NA | TRBV7-2
CASSKPSSPGQGHEQYF | TRBJ2-7 | NA | TRBV5-6
CSFDERGTGELFF | TRBJ2-2 | NA | TRBV29-1
CASSFGTGSGYTF | TRBJ1-2 | NA | TRBV5-6
CASSPSGLYSNQPQHF | TRBJ1-5 | once | TRBV19
CASSDSGREGLPDTQYF | TRBJ2-3 | NA | TRBV6-4
CASSLFSPAGDLSSGNTIYF | TRBJ1-3 | NA | TRBV4-1
CASSLQGRKFNEQFF | TRBJ2-1 | once | TRBV5-1
CASSFGQYSNQPQHF | TRBJ1-5 | NA | TRBV2
CASTPGAGPNNEQFF | TRBJ2-1 | NA | TRBV2
CASSQHRQSPLVEQFF | TRBJ2-1 | NA | TRBV3-1/TRBV3-2
CASMSDRNNEKLFF | TRBJ1-4 | NA | TRBV2
CASSPGILAKNIQYF | TRBJ2-4 | NA | TRBV7-2
CASSTGLFSYNEQFF | TRBJ2-1 | few | TRBV19
CASRDSNSAYNSPLHF | TRBJ1-6 | NA | TRBV4-1
CASSWVGQGDSPLHF | TRBJ1-6 | NA | TRBV5-6
CASSTRLNTEAFF | TRBJ1-1 | NA | TRBV6-5
CASKLYRGLEAFF | TRBJ1-1 | few | TRBV30
CASSQDIGQGVYGYTF | TRBJ1-2 | NA | TRBV3-1/TRBV3-2
CASSVDSVNEQYF | TRBJ2-7 | NA | TRBV9
CASLRAYTEAFF | TRBJ1-1 | NA | TRBV11-2
CASSLNRGGTDTQYF | TRBJ2-3 | NA | TRBV27
CASSPHVQADTQYF | TRBJ2-3 | NA | TRBV11-2
CASSTISRPQHF | TRBJ1-5 | NA | TRBV19
CASSVVREGEQYF | TRBJ2-7 | NA | TRBV9
CASMRQGLNTEAFF | TRBJ1-1 | NA | TRBV27
CSASLAGGPTDTQYF | TRBJ2-3 | NA | TRBV20-1
CASSESAFGYTF | TRBJ1-2 | NA | TRBV7-2
CAWSEGLVTYEQYF | TRBJ2-7 | NA | TRBV30
CASSRGFGTGAYEQYF | TRBJ2-7 | NA | TRBV4-1
CASSLGESSYNEQFF | TRBJ2-1 | NA | TRBV11-3
CASSTGLAGSTDTQYF | TRBJ2-3 | NA | TRBV19
CATRKQGVAEQYF | TRBJ2-7 | NA | TRBV28